The clone carrying this TCR beta chain was recorded at least ten times. The CDR3 regions of TCR beta were amplified from RNA transcripts. First-round RT-PCR of the TCR CDR3 relied on the HTBI primer set. TCRdb reprocessed the multiplex PCR reads via MiXCR and lists one record per CDR3 protein. The sample shows around 430,000 distinct CDR3 sequences, just under 15% of them seen only once. The source of the sample is a study of T cells in Graves' hyperthyroidism and ophthalmopathy. V lost 5 bases, J lost 6 bases, and 20 bases lay in between. Germline V gene lookup returns CDR1 MNHNS and CDR2 SASEGT. CDR3 length: 16 residues. Uncontrolled infection, other autoimmune disease, pregnancy or lactation barred patients from enrollment.

The J gene is TRBJ2-1, the V gene TRBV6-1, with D perhaps matching TRBD1 or TRBD2 (5 bases each). This sequence was found in a woman aged 25 to 39 with Graves' hyperthyroidism. Source material: blood. CDR3 sequence: CASSYWDLVGRNEQFF. In DNA form, the CDR3 reads TGTGCCAGCAGTTATTGGGACCTTGTGGGCCGCAATGAGCAGTTCTTC.